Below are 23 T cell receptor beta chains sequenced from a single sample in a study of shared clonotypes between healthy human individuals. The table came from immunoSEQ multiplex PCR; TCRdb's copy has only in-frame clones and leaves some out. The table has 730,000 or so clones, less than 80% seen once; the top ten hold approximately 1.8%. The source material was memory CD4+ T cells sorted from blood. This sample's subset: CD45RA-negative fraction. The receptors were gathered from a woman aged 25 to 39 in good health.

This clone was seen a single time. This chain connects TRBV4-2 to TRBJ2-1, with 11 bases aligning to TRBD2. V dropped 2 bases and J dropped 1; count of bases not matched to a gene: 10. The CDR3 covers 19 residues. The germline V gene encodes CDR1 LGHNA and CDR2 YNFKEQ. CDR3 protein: CASSQTGTSGPRSYNEQFF. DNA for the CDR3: TGTGCCAGCAGCCAAACCGGGACTAGCGGTCCTCGGTCCTACAATGAGCAGTTCTTC.

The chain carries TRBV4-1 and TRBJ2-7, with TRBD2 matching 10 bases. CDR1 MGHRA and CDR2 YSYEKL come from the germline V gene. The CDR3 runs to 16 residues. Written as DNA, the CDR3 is TGCGCAGCGACTTTGGGGCTAGCGGGAGTAGGTTACGAGCAGTACTTC. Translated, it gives CAATLGLAGVGYEQYF.

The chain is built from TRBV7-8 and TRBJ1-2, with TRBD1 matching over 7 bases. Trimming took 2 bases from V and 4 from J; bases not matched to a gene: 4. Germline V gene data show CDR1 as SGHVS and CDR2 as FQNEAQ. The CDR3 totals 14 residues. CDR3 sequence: CASSLLGDSYGYTF. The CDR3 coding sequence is TGTGCCAGCAGCTTATTAGGGGACAGCTATGGCTACACCTTC.

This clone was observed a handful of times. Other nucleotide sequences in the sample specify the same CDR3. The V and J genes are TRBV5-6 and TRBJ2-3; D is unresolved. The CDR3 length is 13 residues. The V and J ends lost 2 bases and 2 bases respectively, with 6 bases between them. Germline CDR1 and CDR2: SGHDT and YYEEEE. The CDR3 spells CASSLLDTDTQYF. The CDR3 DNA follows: TGTGCCAGCAGCTTACTCGACACAGATACGCAGTATTTT.

The CDR3 spells CASSVRGTGTDMVRTGELFF. CDR3 nucleotide sequence: TGTGCCAGCAGCGTCCGGGGTACAGGGACCGACATGGTACGGACCGGGGAGCTGTTTTTT. The chain recombines TRBV9 with TRBJ2-2; D is possibly TRBD1 (6 bases). CDR1 is SGDLS and CDR2 is YYNGEE in the germline V gene. The CDR3 runs to 20 residues. The V and J ends lost 2 bases and 5 bases respectively, with 28 bases between them.

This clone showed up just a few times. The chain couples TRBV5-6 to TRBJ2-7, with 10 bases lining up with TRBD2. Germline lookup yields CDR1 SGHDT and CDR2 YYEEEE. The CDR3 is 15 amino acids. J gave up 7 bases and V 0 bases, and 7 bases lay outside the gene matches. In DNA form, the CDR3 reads TGTGCCAGCAGCTTGGCCCTAGCGGGAGTCGAAGAGCAGTACTTC. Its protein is CASSLALAGVEEQYF.

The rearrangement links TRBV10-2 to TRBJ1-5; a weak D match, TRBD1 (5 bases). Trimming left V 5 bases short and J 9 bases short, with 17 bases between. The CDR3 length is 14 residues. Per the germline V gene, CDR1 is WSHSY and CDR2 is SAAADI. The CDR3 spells CASSSDRAITPQHF. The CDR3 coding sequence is TGCGCCAGCAGTTCCGACAGAGCAATCACGCCCCAGCATTTT.

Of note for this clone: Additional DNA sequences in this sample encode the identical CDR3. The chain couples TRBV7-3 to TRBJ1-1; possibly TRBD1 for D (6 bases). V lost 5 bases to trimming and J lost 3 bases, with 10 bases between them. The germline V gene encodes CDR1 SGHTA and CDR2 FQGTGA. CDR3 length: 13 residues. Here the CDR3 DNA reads TGTGCCAGCAGCCCACAGGGAGACACTGAAGCTTTCTTT. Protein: CASSPQGDTEAFF. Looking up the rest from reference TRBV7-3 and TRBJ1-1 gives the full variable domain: GAGVSQTPSNKVTEKGKYVELRCDPISGHTALYWYRQSLGQGPEFLIYFQGTGAADDSGLPNDRFFAVRPEGSVSTLKIQRTERGDSAVYLCASSPQGDTEAFFGQGTRLTVV.

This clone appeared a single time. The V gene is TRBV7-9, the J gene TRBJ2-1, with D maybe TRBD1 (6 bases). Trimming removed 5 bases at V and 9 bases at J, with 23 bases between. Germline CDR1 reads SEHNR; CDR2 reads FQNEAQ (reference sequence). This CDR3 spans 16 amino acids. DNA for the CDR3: TGTGCCAGCAGCCCTCCCTCAGGGTGGGGGCTCGCTGAGCAGTTCTTC. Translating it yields CASSPPSGWGLAEQFF. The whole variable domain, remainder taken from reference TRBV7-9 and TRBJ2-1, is DTGVSQNPRHKITKRGQNVTFRCDPISEHNRLYWYRQTLGQGPEFLTYFQNEAQLEKSRLLSDRFSAERPKGSFSTLEIQRTEQGDSAMYLCASSPPSGWGLAEQFFGPGTRLTVL.

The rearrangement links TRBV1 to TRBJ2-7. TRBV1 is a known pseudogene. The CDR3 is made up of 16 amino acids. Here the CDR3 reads CTSSQDGGGSSYEQYF. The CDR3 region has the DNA TGCACCAGCAGCCAAGATGGTGGTGGAAGCTCCTACGAGCAGTACTTC.

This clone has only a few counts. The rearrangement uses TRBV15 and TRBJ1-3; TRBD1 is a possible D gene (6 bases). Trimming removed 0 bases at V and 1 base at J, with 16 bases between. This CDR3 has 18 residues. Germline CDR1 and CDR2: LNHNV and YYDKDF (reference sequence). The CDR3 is CATSRDPMAGASGNTIYF. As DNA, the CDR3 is TGTGCCACCAGCAGAGATCCGATGGCAGGGGCATCTGGAAACACCATATATTTT.

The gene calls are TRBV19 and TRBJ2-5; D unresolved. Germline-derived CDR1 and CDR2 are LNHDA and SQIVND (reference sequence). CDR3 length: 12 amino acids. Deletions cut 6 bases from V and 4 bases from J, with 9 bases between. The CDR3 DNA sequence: TGTGCCAGTAGGGGATCAGGAGAGACCCAGTACTTC. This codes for CASRGSGETQYF.

CDR3 sequence reads: CASRLRQGLNYGYTF. CDR3 coding DNA: TGTGCCAGCAGGTTACGGCAGGGGCTTAACTATGGCTACACCTTC. This chain connects TRBV28 to TRBJ1-2; D might be TRBD1 (6 bases). This CDR3 spans 15 amino acids. Trimming pared 6 bases from V and 1 base from J, leaving 15 bases between. Germline V gene data show CDR1 as MDHEN and CDR2 as SYDVKM.

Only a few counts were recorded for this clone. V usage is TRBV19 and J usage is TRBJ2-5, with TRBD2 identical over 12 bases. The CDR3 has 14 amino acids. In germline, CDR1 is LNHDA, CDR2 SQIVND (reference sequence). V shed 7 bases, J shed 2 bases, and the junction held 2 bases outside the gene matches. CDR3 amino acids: CASTSGRVQETQYF. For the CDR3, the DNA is TGTGCCAGTACTAGCGGGAGGGTTCAAGAGACCCAGTACTTC.

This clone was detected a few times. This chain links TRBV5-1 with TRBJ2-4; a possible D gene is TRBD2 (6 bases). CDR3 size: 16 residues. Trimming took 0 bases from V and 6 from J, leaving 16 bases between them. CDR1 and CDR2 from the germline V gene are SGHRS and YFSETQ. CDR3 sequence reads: CASSLGQEGGRNIQYF. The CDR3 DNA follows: TGCGCCAGCAGCTTGGGGCAGGAGGGAGGTAGAAACATTCAGTACTTC.

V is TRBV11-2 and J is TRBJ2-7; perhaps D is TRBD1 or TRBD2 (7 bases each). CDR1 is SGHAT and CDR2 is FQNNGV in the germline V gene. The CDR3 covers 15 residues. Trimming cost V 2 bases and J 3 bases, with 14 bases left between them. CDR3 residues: CASSLIRGGIYEQYF. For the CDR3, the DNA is TGTGCCAGCAGCTTAATCAGGGGGGGGATCTACGAGCAGTACTTC.

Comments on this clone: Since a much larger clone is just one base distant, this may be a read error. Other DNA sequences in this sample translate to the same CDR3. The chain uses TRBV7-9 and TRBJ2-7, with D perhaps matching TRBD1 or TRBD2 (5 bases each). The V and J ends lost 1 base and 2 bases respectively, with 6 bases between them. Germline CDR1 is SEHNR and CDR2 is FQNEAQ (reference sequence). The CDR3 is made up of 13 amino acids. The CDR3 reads CASSLEGPYEQYF. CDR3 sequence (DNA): TGTGCCAGCAGCTTAGAGGGACCCTACGAGCAGTACTTC.

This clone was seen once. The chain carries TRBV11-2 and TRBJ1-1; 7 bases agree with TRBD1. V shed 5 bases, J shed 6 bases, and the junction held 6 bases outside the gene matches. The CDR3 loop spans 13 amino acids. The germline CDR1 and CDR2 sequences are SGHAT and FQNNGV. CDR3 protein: CASSTRQGAEAFF. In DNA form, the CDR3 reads TGTGCCAGCAGCACCCGACAGGGTGCTGAAGCTTTCTTT.

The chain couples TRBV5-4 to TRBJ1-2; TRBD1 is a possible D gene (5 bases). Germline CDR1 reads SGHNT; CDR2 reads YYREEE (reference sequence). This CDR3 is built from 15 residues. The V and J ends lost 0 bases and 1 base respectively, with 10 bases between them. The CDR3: CASSLDAGRNYGYTF. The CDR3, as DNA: TGTGCCAGCAGCTTGGATGCAGGGCGTAACTATGGCTACACCTTC.

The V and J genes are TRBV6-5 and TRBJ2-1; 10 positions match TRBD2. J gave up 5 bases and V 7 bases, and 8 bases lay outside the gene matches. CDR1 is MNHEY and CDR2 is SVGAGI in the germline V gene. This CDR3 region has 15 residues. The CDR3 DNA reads TGTGCCAGCACCCCGTGGACTAGCGGTAACAATGAGCAGTTCTTC. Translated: CASTPWTSGNNEQFF.

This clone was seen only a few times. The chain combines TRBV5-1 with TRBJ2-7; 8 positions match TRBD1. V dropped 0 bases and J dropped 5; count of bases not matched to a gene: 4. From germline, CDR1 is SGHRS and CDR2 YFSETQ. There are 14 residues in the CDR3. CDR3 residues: CASSLGAGGNEQYF. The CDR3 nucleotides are TGCGCCAGCAGCTTGGGGGCAGGGGGCAACGAGCAGTACTTC.

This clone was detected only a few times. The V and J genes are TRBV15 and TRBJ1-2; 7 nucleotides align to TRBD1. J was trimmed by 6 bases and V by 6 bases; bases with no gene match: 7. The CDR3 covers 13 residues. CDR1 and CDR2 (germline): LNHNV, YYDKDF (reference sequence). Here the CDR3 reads CATRTTGENGYTF. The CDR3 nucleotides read TGTGCCACCAGAACAACAGGGGAGAATGGCTACACCTTC.

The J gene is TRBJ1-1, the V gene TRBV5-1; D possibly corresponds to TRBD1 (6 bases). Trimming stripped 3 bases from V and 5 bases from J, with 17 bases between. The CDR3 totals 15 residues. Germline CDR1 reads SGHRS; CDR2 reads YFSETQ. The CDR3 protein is CASSSTGGLGTEAFF. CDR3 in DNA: TGCGCCAGCAGCTCGACTGGGGGGCTGGGGACTGAAGCTTTCTTT.